The 2 T cell receptor beta chains in this list originate from one sample, sequenced in a study of T cell changes during pregnancy in multiple sclerosis. The assay was immunoSEQ multiplex PCR, and TCRdb's table has in-frame clones only and misses some. Among about 59,000 clones listed, 85% to 95% were seen once. The material sequenced was CD8+ T cells from peripheral blood mononuclear cells, taken in the third trimester of pregnancy. These receptors were taken from a female donor with multiple sclerosis, enrolled in a pregnancy study.

The CDR3 region has the DNA TGTGCCACCAGCTCCTGGACAGGGACTGAAGCTTTCTTT. Translation gives CATSSWTGTEAFF. The gene calls are TRBV15 and TRBJ1-1; 8 bases agree with TRBD1. V lost 5 bases, J lost 5 bases, and 4 bases stayed unmatched. This CDR3 is 13 amino acids long. CDR1 and CDR2 (germline): LNHNV, YYDKDF (reference sequence).

The chain recombines TRBV5-4 with TRBJ2-7; 11 bases line up with TRBD1. This CDR3 comprises 15 residues. With V trimmed by 4 bases and J by 0 bases, 3 bases remained unmatched. Germline CDR1 SGHNT, CDR2 YYREEE (reference sequence). This chain's CDR3 is CASSNGQGASYEQYF. In nucleotides, the CDR3 is TGTGCCAGCAGCAACGGACAGGGGGCCTCCTACGAGCAGTACTTC.